This T cell receptor beta chain stems from a study of T cells after yellow fever vaccination. Points from the study as a whole: A minor fraction of clonotypes spanned both CD4 and CD8 compartments. Although the secondary response was weaker, it peaked faster, at day 5 versus 15. Reappearance after the booster was seen for most primary-vaccination clones, at 95% to 98% CD4 and more than 80% CD8. Researchers cautioned that FACS-sorted repertoires could harbor abundant clonotypes contaminating from the bulk population.

This CDR3 is built from 16 residues. Per germline, CDR1 MNHEY and CDR2 SVGAGI. V shed 0 bases, J shed 6 bases, and the junction held 7 bases outside the gene matches. MiXCR, run by TCRdb on the 5' RACE reads, gives a single entry per CDR3 protein. Here the sample spans 150,000 or so distinct CDR3 sequences, roughly 8.8% being singletons. As concerns this clonotype: Antigen specificity is unknown.

The sequencing here drew on CD8+ T cells sorted from PBMCs, taken 45 days after the yellow fever booster vaccination. The receptor comes from a man between 18 and 35 years old who received the YFV17D yellow fever vaccine. The V and J genes are TRBV6-5 and TRBJ2-1; 8 positions agree with TRBD1. Here the CDR3 DNA reads TGTGCCAGCAGTTACTCTCCGCAGGGGGCAAGCAATGAGCAGTTCTTC. It is translated as CASSYSPQGASNEQFF.